Reported below is one T cell receptor (beta chain). Its antigen is currently unknown. The data originate from a study of pediatric ulcerative colitis. Up to 500,000 reads were sequenced per sample. Method: immunoSEQ multiplex PCR; TCRdb's copy keeps in-frame clones and lacks some. Here the sample spans fewer than 13,000 clones, over 80% being singletons. Ulcerative colitis patients received no immunosuppressive medication before the diagnostic colonoscopy. CDR1 and CDR2 (germline): MNHNS, SASEGT. This CDR3 spans 15 amino acids. The V and J ends lost 4 bases and 5 bases respectively, with 15 bases between them. Findings and caveats of the study: Clonal expansions reduced rectal repertoire diversity in acute severe colitis. Ulcerative colitis patients shared more blood-rectal clones than controls.

This chain links TRBV6-1 with TRBJ2-1; TRBD1 or TRBD2 may be the D gene (6 bases each). The sample comprised blood. This receptor was obtained from a girl aged 10 to 17 with moderate ulcerative colitis. CDR3: CASSGKGGHDNEQFF. The CDR3 DNA reads TGTGCCAGCAGTGGGAAGGGGGGTCACGACAATGAGCAGTTCTTC.